This TCR beta chain was captured by sequencing in a study of blood T cell repertoires in COVID-19. This CDR3 spans 15 amino acids. Deletions cut 8 bases from V and 3 bases from J, with 17 bases between. The germline V gene encodes CDR1 WSHSY and CDR2 SAAADI. Profiling relied on immunoSEQ multiplex PCR, and the TCRdb table lists in-frame clones only, not all of them. The sample lists around 300,000 clones, 85% to 90% seen once, with approximately 2% in the top ten. The study drew participants aged about 18 to 95 years from fewer than 30 US areas. Cohort assignment relied on participant-reported clinical history.

Sequenced: PBMCs or T cells enriched from blood (not recorded which). The genes are TRBV10-2 and TRBJ1-5; D may be TRBD1 (5 bases). This receptor was obtained from a woman aged 60-75 years who had recovered from COVID-19. The chain's CDR3 is CASDRTPADNQPQHF. The DNA of the CDR3 is TGCGCCAGCGACCGGACACCCGCGGACAATCAGCCCCAGCATTTT.